This T cell receptor beta chain stems from a study of tumor-infiltrating lymphocytes in primary liver carcinoma. Without any cell sorting, about 20-32 mg of bulk tissue yielded co-extracted RNA and DNA. TCR beta cDNA was prepared out of around 460 ng total RNA by means of a constant-region primer. The TCR beta library was amplified through three nested multiplex PCR rounds in a modified ARM-PCR procedure. Investigators reported that the first two PCR rounds, at about 9 cycles each, used TRBV1-TRBV30 forward primers with a C-beta reverse primer. TCRdb re-called the multiplex PCR reads with MiXCR, one entry per CDR3 protein. The data contain roughly 57,000 distinct CDR3 sequences, around 64% of them singletons. Findings of the study overall: Pairs of tumor regions overlapped more than tumor-adjacent and tumor-blood pairs did.

The germline gives CDR1 SQVTM, CDR2 ANQGSEA. The CDR3 runs 15 residues. In the case of this clonotype: Its antigen is unknown. One end of the junction varies from germline; a read error may be responsible.

This clonotype was sampled from a man in his forties or fifties with primary liver carcinoma and hepatitis B virus infection. Sequenced material: liver tumor tissue from sampling region 2. Subset defined: tumor region T2, inferior pole. V usage is TRBV29-1 and J usage is TRBJ2-3, with 11 positions matching TRBD2. The CDR3 sequence is CGASGTSGFTDTQYF. In nucleotides, the CDR3 is TGTGGCGCTTCCGGGACTAGCGGATTCACAGATACGCAGTATTTT.